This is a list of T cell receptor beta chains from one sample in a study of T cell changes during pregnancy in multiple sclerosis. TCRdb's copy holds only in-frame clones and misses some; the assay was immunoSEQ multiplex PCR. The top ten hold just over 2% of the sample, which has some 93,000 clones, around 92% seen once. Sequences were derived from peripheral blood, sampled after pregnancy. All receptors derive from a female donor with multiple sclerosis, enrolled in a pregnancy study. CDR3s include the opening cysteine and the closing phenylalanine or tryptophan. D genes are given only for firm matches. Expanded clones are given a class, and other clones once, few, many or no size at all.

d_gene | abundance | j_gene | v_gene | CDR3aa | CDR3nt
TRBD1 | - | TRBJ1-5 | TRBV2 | CASETQSGGDQPQHF | TGTGCCAGCGAAACCCAATCAGGGGGCGATCAGCCCCAGCATTTT
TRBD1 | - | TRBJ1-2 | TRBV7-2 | CASSFSDRVGYTF | TGTGCCAGCAGCTTCTCCGACAGGGTTGGCTACACCTTC
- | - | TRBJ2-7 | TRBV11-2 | CASSSLADYYEQYF | TGTGCCAGCAGCTCCCTCGCGGACTACTACGAGCAGTACTTC
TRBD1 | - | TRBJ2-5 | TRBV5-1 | CASSQNGQGDETQYF | TGCGCCAGCAGCCAGAACGGACAGGGGGACGAGACCCAGTACTTC
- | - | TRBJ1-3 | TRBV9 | CASSVGGLTNTIYF | TGTGCCAGCAGCGTAGGGGGGCTAACAAACACCATATATTTT
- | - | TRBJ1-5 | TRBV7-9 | CASSQAGRRNQPQHF | TGTGCCAGCAGCCAGGCGGGACGTCGTAATCAGCCCCAGCATTTT
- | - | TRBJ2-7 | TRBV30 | CAWGQGGDEQYF | TGTGCCTGGGGACAGGGAGGGGACGAGCAGTACTTC
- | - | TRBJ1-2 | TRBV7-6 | CASSLSRVDYTF | TGTGCCAGCAGCTTGAGCAGGGTGGACTACACCTTC
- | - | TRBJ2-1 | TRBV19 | CASSILEGMLMNEQFF | TGTGCCAGTAGTATTTTGGAGGGCATGTTGATGAATGAGCAGTTCTTC
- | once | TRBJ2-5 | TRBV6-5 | CASSRRGGGTQYF | TGTGCCAGCAGCCGAAGGGGGGGCGGGACCCAGTACTTC
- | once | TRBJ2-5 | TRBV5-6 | CASSPLLPTVQETQYF | TGTGCCAGCAGCCCCCTCCTTCCCACGGTCCAAGAGACCCAGTACTTC
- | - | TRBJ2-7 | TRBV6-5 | CASSSGHSYEQYF | TGTGCCAGCAGTTCCGGACATTCCTACGAGCAGTACTTC
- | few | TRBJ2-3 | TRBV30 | CAWSFRVSNGDTQYF | TGTGCCTGGAGTTTTCGGGTTTCCAACGGAGATACGCAGTATTTT
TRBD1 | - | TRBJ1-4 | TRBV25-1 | CASSETTGPNEKLFF | TGTGCCAGCAGTGAAACGACAGGGCCCAATGAAAAACTGTTTTTT
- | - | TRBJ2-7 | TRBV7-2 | CASSLADRGTYEQYF | TGTGCCAGCAGCTTAGCGGACAGAGGGACCTACGAGCAGTACTTC
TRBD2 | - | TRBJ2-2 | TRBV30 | CAWSVLAGGGELFF | TGTGCCTGGAGTGTCCTAGCGGGAGGCGGGGAGCTGTTTTTT
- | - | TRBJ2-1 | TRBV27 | CAIGGRSYNEQFF | TGTGCCATTGGCGGGCGATCCTACAATGAGCAGTTCTTC
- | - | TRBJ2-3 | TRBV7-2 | CASSLVLGEVNRF | TGTGCCAGCAGCTTAGTGTTGGGGGAGGTGAACCGTTTT
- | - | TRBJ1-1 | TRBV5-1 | CASSRDSYEAFF | TGCGCCAGCAGCCGAGATTCGTATGAAGCTTTCTTT
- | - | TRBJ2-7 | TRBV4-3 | CASSQDFSTASYEQYF | TGCGCCAGCAGCCAAGATTTTAGCACCGCCTCCTACGAGCAGTACTTC
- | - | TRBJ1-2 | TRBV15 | CATSRGADSHGYTF | TGTGCCACCAGCAGAGGAGCAGACTCCCACGGCTACACCTTC
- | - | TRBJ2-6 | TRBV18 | CASSRGSSGANVLTF | TGTGCCAGCTCACGCGGGTCCTCTGGGGCCAACGTCCTGACTTTC
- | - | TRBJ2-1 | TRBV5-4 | CASSSRAGTSNEQFF | TGTGCCAGCAGCTCAAGGGCGGGAACATCGAATGAGCAGTTCTTC
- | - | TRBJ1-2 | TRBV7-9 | CASSLVPGWSVTF | TGTGCCAGCAGCTTAGTTCCGGGTTGGTCAGTCACCTTC
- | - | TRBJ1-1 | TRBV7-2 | CASGSTATLPNTEAFF | TGTGCCAGCGGGTCGACAGCCACCCTCCCGAACACTGAAGCTTTCTTT
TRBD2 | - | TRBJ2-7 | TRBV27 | CASSLSAAGVRNEQYF | TGTGCCAGCAGTTTATCGGCGGCGGGGGTAAGGAACGAGCAGTACTTC
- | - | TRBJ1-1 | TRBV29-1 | CSVGVAVNTEAFF | TGCAGCGTTGGGGTCGCGGTAAACACTGAAGCTTTCTTT